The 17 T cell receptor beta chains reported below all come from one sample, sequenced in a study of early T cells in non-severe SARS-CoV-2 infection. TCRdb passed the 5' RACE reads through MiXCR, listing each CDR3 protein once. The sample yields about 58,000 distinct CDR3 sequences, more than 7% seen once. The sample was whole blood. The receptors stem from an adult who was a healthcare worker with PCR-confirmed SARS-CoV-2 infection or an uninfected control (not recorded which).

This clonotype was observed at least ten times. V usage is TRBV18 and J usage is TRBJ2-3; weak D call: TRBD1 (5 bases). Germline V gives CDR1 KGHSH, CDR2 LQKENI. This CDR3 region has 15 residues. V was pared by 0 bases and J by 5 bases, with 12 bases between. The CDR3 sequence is CASSPPSQAEDTQYF. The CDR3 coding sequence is TGTGCCAGCTCACCACCGTCACAGGCGGAAGATACGCAGTATTTT. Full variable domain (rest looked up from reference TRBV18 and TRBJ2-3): NAGVMQNPRHLVRRRGQEARLRCSPMKGHSHVYWYRQLPEEGLKFMVYLQKENIIDESGMPKERFSAEFPKEGPSILRIQQVVRGDSAAYFCASSPPSQAEDTQYFGPGTRLTVL.

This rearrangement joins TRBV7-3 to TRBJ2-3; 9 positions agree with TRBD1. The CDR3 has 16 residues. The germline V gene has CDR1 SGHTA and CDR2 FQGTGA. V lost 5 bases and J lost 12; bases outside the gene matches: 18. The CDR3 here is CASSLEQTGGGGAQYF. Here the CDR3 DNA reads TGTGCCAGCAGCCTCGAGCAGACAGGGGGAGGGGGCGCACAGTATTTT.

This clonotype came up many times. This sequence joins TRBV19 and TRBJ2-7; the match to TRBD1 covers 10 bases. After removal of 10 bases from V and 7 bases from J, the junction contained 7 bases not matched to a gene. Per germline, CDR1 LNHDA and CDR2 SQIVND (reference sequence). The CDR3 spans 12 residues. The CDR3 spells CATRQGAREQYF. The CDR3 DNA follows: TGTGCCACCAGACAGGGGGCGCGGGAGCAGTACTTC.

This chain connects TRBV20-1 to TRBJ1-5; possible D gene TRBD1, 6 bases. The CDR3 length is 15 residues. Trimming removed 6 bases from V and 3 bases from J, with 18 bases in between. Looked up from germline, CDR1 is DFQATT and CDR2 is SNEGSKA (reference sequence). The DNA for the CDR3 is TGCAGTGCCGGAGAGGGGGGAAGGGACAATCAGCCCCAGCATTTT. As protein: CSAGEGGRDNQPQHF.

The CDR3 DNA is TGCAGCGTTGAAAGGGGGCAGATGAACACTGAAGCTTTCTTT. Translated: CSVERGQMNTEAFF. The genes are TRBV29-1 and TRBJ1-1; 7 nucleotides align to TRBD1. Germline V gene sequence: CDR1 SQVTM, CDR2 ANQGSEA. The CDR3 length is 14 residues. J gave up 0 bases and V 2 bases, and 3 bases lay outside the gene matches.

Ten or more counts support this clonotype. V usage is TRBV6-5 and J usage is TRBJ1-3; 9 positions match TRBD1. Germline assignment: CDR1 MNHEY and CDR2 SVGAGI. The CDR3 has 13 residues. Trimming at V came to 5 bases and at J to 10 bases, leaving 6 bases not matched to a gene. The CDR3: CASSRDRVQTIYF. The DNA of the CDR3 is TGTGCCAGCAGTCGGGACAGGGTTCAGACCATATATTTT.

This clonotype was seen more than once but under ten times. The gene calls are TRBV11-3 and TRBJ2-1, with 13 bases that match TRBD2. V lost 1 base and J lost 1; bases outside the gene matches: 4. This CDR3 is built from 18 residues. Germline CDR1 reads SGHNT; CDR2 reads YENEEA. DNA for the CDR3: TGTGCCAGCAGCTTAGCAACTAGCGGGAGGGAATCCTACAATGAGCAGTTCTTC. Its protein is CASSLATSGRESYNEQFF.

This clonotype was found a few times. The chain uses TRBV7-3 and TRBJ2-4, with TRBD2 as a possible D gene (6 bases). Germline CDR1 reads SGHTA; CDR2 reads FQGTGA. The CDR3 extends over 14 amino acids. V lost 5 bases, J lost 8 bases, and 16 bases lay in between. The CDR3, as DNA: TGTGCCAGCAGCCTTAGCGGCGGCGGGGACATTCAGTACTTC. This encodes CASSLSGGGDIQYF.

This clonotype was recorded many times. Written as DNA, the CDR3 is TGTGCCAGCAGCTCTGGAACGACTAGCGGGAGGTACAACCAAGAGACCCAGTACTTC. It translates to CASSSGTTSGRYNQETQYF. The chain combines TRBV11-2 with TRBJ2-5, with TRBD2 identical over 13 bases. This CDR3 contains 19 residues. Germline V CDR1 and CDR2: SGHAT, FQNNGV. J was trimmed by 0 bases and V by 4 bases; bases with no gene match: 11.

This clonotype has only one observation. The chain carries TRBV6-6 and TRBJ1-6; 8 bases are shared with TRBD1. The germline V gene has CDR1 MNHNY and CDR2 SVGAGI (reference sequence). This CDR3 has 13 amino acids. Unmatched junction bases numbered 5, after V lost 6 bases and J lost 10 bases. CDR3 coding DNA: TGTGCCAGCAGAGAGACAGGGGAATCACCCCTCCACTTT. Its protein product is CASRETGESPLHF.

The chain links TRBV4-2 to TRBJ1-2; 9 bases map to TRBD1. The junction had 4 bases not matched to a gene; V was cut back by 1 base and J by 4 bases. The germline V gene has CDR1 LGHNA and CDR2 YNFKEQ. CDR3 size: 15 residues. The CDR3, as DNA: TGTGCCAGCAGCCAAGGGGACAGGGTTGGCTATGGCTACACCTTC. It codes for CASSQGDRVGYGYTF.

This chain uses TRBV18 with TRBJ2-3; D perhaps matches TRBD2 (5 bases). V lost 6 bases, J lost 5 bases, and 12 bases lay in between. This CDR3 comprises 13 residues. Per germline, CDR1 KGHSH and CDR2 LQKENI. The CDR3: CASSLRGLDTQYF. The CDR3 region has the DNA TGTGCCAGCTCCCTGCGCGGACTAGATACGCAGTATTTT.

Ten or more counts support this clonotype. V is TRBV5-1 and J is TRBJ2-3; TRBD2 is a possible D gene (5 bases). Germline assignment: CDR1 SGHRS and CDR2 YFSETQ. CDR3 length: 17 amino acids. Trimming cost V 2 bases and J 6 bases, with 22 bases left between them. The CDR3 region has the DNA TGCGCCAGCAGCTTAGATGGTGACGGGATTCGTCCGGATACGCAGTATTTT. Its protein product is CASSLDGDGIRPDTQYF.

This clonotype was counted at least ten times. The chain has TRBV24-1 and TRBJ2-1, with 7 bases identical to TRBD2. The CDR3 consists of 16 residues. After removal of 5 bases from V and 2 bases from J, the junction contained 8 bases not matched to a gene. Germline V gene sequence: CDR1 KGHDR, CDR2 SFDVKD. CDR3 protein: CATSALGAGAYNEQFF. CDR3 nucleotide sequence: TGTGCCACCAGTGCCCTGGGTGCGGGAGCCTACAATGAGCAGTTCTTC.

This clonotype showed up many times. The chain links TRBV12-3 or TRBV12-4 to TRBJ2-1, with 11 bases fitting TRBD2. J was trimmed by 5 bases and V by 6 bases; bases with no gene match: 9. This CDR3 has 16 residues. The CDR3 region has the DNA TGTGCCAGCAGCCTACTAGCGGGAGTGGAGAACAATGAGCAGTTCTTC. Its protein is CASSLLAGVENNEQFF.

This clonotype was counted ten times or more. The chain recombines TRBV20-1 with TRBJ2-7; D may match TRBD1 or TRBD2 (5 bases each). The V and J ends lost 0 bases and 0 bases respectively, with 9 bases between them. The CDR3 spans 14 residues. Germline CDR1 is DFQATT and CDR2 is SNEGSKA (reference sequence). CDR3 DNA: TGCAGTGCTAGAGATCTTGGGGGCTCCTACGAGCAGTACTTC. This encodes CSARDLGGSYEQYF.

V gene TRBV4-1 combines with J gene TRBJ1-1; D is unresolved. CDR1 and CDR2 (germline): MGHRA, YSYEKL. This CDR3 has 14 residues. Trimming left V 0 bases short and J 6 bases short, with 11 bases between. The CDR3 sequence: CASSQDARRPEAFF. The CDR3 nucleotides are TGCGCCAGCAGCCAAGATGCCCGCCGGCCTGAAGCTTTCTTT.